The text below deals with one T cell receptor beta chain. What it binds is unknown. This entry is derived from a study of cytomegalovirus exposure and HLA in healthy donors. This CDR3 has 15 amino acids. Unmatched junction bases numbered 8, after V lost 5 bases and J lost 4 bases. In germline, CDR1 is SGHVS, CDR2 FQNEAQ. The PCR had 60 Vbeta and 13 Jbeta primers. Sequenced by immunoSEQ multiplex PCR; TCRdb stores in-frame clones only, minus some. The sample lists 70,000 to 100,000 clones, approximately 60% seen once, with approximately 21% in the top ten. Study results and caveats: Later, an analysis found that common viral pathogens appeared to be linked with several of the most significant clusters.

V gene TRBV7-8 combines with J gene TRBJ2-7; 10 bases line up with TRBD1. This sequence originates from a woman aged 50 to 60 in good health and CMV-seropositive. Sequencing input: PBMCs. The CDR3 spells CASSGGTGEAYEQYF. CDR3 nucleotide sequence: TGTGCCAGCAGCGGAGGGACAGGGGAGGCTTACGAGCAGTACTTC.